The 24 T cell receptor beta chains in this list originate from one sample, sequenced in a study of T cells in women clearing cervical HPV infection. Measured with immunoSEQ multiplex PCR; TCRdb has only the in-frame clones, and not every one. The sample has roughly 25,000 clones. Specimen: blood buffy coat. These receptors were obtained from a woman between 18 and 75 years old with a cervical HPV16 infection that either progressed to CIN3+ or cleared (not recorded which).

A note on this clone: The read is 3 residues too short to cover the CDR3 end, so that end is filled in from the germline J gene. The J gene is TRBJ2-2, the V gene TRBV7-2; 9 positions match TRBD2. Germline V CDR1 and CDR2: SGHTA, FQGNSA. V trimming: 5 bases; J trimming: 1 base; junction bases outside the gene matches: 2. This CDR3 is built from 15 residues. The CDR3: CASSALAGNTGELFF. The CDR3 DNA, read in part, is TGTGCCAGCAGCGCACTAGCGGGGAACACCGGGGAG.

Incomplete CDR3 DNA: TGTGCCAGCAGCCAAGGTTCTAGCGGGGGGATTGAT. Its protein is CASSQGSSGGID. The full CDR3 protein is CASSQGSSGGIDQYF. The V gene is TRBV14, the J gene TRBJ2-4, with 11 bases that match TRBD2. The sequenced fragment ends 3 residues before the CDR3 boundary, so the rest is inferred from the germline J gene. Germline CDR1 is SGHDN and CDR2 is FVKESK. The CDR3 has 15 amino acids.

Notes on this clone: The read gets to within 3 residues of the CDR3 end, and the germline J gene fills in the rest. V and J are TRBV5-1 and TRBJ2-2, with 14 nucleotides matching TRBD2. The CDR3 extends over 18 amino acids. Trimming cost V 4 bases and J 3 bases; bases outside gene matches: 8. CDR1 is SGHRS and CDR2 is YFSETQ in the germline V gene. The CDR3 bases that were read are TGCGCCAGCAGCCTGACTAGCGGGAGGGCCATTGACACCGGGGAG. This codes for CASSLTSGRAIDTGE. The CDR3 as a whole reads CASSLTSGRAIDTGELFF.

A remark on this clone: The CDR3 goes on 3 residues after the read ends, and that part is filled in from the germline J gene. The chain employs TRBV19 and TRBJ1-1; weak D call: TRBD1 (5 bases). The CDR3 length is 13 residues. Germline CDR1 and CDR2: LNHDA and SQIVND (reference sequence). The V and J ends lost 4 bases and 1 base respectively, with 7 bases between them. CDR3 loop: CASSRTSNTEAFF. CDR3 DNA (partial): TGTGCCAGTAGTAGGACATCGAACACTGAA. Filled out from reference TRBV19 and TRBJ1-1, the complete variable domain reads DGGITQSPKYLFRKEGQNVTLSCEQNLNHDAMYWYRQDPGQGLRLIYYSQIVNDFQKGDIAEGYSVSREKKESFPLTVTSAQKNPTAFYLCASSRTSNTEAFFGQGTRLTVV.

Regarding this clone: The read falls 3 residues short of the CDR3 end, and the missing part is taken from the germline J gene. The chain has TRBV7-9 and TRBJ1-1; 11 positions agree with TRBD1. CDR1 is SEHNR and CDR2 is FQNEAQ in the germline V gene (reference sequence). V trimming: 4 bases; J trimming: 4 bases; junction bases outside the gene matches: 2. The CDR3 sequence is 14 residues long. CDR3 bases read: TGTGCCAGCAGCTGGGACAGGGGGTTCACTGAA. Translating it yields CASSWDRGFTE. The whole CDR3 sequence is CASSWDRGFTEAFF.

Concerning this clone itself: The CDR3 end is not reached by the read, which stops 3 residues before it; the germline J gene fills it in. The chain links TRBV5-5 to TRBJ1-1, with 7 bases identical to TRBD1. Germline-derived CDR1 and CDR2 are SGHKS and YYEKEE (reference sequence). Trimming at V came to 10 bases and at J to 1 base, leaving 7 bases not matched to a gene. The CDR3 sequence is 13 residues long. The CDR3 reads CASRSGGNTEAFF. Partial CDR3 DNA: TGTGCCTCAAGGTCAGGGGGGAACACTGAA.

CDR3 in amino acids: CASSRGHSSTEAFF. The DNA read from the CDR3 is TGTGCCAGCAGCAGGGGACACTCGAGCACTGAA. V gene TRBV7-9 combines with J gene TRBJ1-1; maybe TRBD1 (6 bases). The read terminates 3 residues before the CDR3 end, so the remaining end is supplied by the germline J gene. The V end was cut by 5 bases, the J end by 4 bases, with 14 bases between. CDR1 SEHNR and CDR2 FQNEAQ come from the germline V gene (reference sequence). The CDR3 has 14 amino acids.

Regarding this clone: The read falls 3 residues short of the CDR3 end, and the missing part is taken from the germline J gene. The V gene is TRBV2, the J gene TRBJ2-5; D might be TRBD2 (6 bases). Trimming left V 0 bases short and J 0 bases short, with 8 bases between. CDR1 is SNHLY, CDR2 FYNNEI, per germline. The CDR3 contains 15 residues. The CDR3 is CASSEATGDQETQYF. The covered CDR3 bases are TGTGCCAGCAGTGAAGCTACGGGGGACCAAGAGACC.

On this clone: The CDR3 end lies 3 residues beyond the end of the read and is filled in from the germline J gene. The gene calls are TRBV19 and TRBJ2-2, with a possible D match to TRBD1 (6 bases). The CDR3 sequence is 15 residues long. V gave up 7 bases and J gave up 0 bases, with 12 bases separating them. CDR1 is LNHDA, CDR2 SQIVND, per germline (reference sequence). The CDR3: CASNLGHSNTGELFF. The covered CDR3 bases are TGTGCCAGTAACTTGGGACACTCGAACACCGGGGAG.

Points on this clone: The sample has other DNA sequences that encode this CDR3 too. CDR3 in amino acids: CASSLARTGTYEQYF. The sequenced part of the CDR3 DNA is TGTGCCAGCAGCTTAGCTCGGACAGGGACCTACGAG. The chain recombines TRBV7-9 with TRBJ2-7; 8 positions match TRBD1. The read terminates 3 residues before the CDR3 end, so the remaining end is supplied by the germline J gene. Germline V CDR1 and CDR2: SEHNR, FQNEAQ (reference sequence). The CDR3 has 15 residues. V was clipped by 0 bases and J by 2 bases; unmatched bases: 3. Full variable domain (outside the CDR3, taken from reference TRBV7-9 and TRBJ2-7): DTGVSQNPRHKITKRGQNVTFRCDPISEHNRLYWYRQTLGQGPEFLTYFQNEAQLEKSRLLSDRFSAERPKGSFSTLEIQRTEQGDSAMYLCASSLARTGTYEQYFGPGTRLTVT.

To note about this clone: The read stops 3 residues short of the end of the CDR3; the missing end is completed from the germline J gene. The chain recombines TRBV7-8 with TRBJ1-1; 7 bases line up with TRBD1. V dropped 1 base and J dropped 5; count of bases not matched to a gene: 4. This CDR3 region has 14 residues. Germline CDR1 reads SGHVS; CDR2 reads FQNEAQ. CDR3 DNA, as far as it was read: TGTGCCAGCAGCTTAGTAGGGGGCGGGACTGAA. Its protein product is CASSLVGGGTE. The CDR3 as a whole reads CASSLVGGGTEAFF.

To note about this clone: Read coverage stops 3 residues before the CDR3 terminus; the germline J gene supplies the remainder. The V and J genes are TRBV30 and TRBJ1-4; the match to TRBD1 covers 8 bases. V gave up 6 bases and J gave up 2 bases; unmatched junction bases: 8. The CDR3 consists of 15 residues. Germline V gene sequence: CDR1 GTSNPN, CDR2 SVGIG (reference sequence). The sequenced CDR3 bases are TGTGCCTGCGAAGGACAGGGTCCGACTAATGAAAAA. Protein: CACEGQGPTNEK. The complete CDR3 protein is CACEGQGPTNEKLFF.

The part of the CDR3 DNA that was read is TGTGCCAGCAGCTGGACAGTGGAGCCG. It specifies CASSWTVEP. The complete CDR3 protein is CASSWTVEPQYF. This sequence joins TRBV7-8 and TRBJ2-3; D is perhaps TRBD1 (6 bases). The CDR3 goes on 3 residues after the read ends, and that part is filled in from the germline J gene. Germline V CDR1 and CDR2: SGHVS, FQNEAQ. The CDR3 spans 12 residues.

A remark on this clone: The CDR3 end is not reached by the read, which stops 3 residues before it; the germline J gene fills it in. The chain couples TRBV7-8 to TRBJ2-3; no clear D gene. The ends were cut back, 3 bases at V and 8 bases at J, with 9 bases in the middle. CDR3 size: 12 residues. Germline CDR1 SGHVS, CDR2 FQNEAQ. CDR3 region: CASSFERLTQYF. The sequenced CDR3 bases are TGTGCCAGCAGCTTTGAGCGACTTACG.

To note about this clone: Sequencing ends 3 residues short of the CDR3 end; the germline J gene provides the rest. The chain couples TRBV5-1 to TRBJ2-2; 8 nucleotides match TRBD1. V lost 1 base, J lost 7 bases, and 6 bases stayed unmatched. CDR3 size: 15 residues. The germline gives CDR1 SGHRS, CDR2 YFSETQ. The CDR3 loop is CASSLIQGADGELFF. CDR3 bases read: TGCGCCAGCAGCTTGATTCAGGGGGCAGACGGGGAG.

Details on this clone: The read terminates 3 residues ahead of where the CDR3 ends, so the germline J gene completes it. The chain combines TRBV12-3 or TRBV12-4 with TRBJ2-1, with a possible D match to TRBD1 (6 bases). Trimming stripped 0 bases from V and 9 bases from J, with 9 bases between. This CDR3 is built from 13 residues. The part of the CDR3 DNA that was read is TGTGCCAGCAGTTTAGCGCAGGACAGTGAG. Encoded protein: CASSLAQDSE. The whole CDR3 region reads CASSLAQDSEQFF.

On this clone itself: Read data end 3 residues before the CDR3 end; the end is taken from the germline J gene. This chain uses TRBV5-1 with TRBJ2-7; D gene unclear. The CDR3 runs 15 residues. The V gene lost 0 bases and the J gene lost 2 bases, with 12 bases spanning the gap. The germline gives CDR1 SGHRS, CDR2 YFSETQ. The CDR3 sequence is CASSLVPPGTYEQYF. The covered CDR3 bases are TGCGCCAGCAGCTTGGTCCCGCCTGGCACCTACGAG. The variable domain in full, completed from reference TRBV5-1 and TRBJ2-7, reads KAGVTQTPRYLIKTRGQQVTLSCSPISGHRSVSWYQQTPGQGLQFLFEYFSETQRNKGNFPGRFSGRQFSNSRSEMNVSTLELGDSALYLCASSLVPPGTYEQYFGPGTRLTVT.

Remarks on this clone: The read terminates 3 residues before the CDR3 end, so the remaining end is supplied by the germline J gene. J is TRBJ2-3 and V is TRBV4-1; possibly TRBD2 for D (6 bases). CDR1 MGHRA and CDR2 YSYEKL come from the germline V gene. The CDR3 extends over 17 amino acids. V lost 0 bases and J 2 bases, leaving 15 bases between the germline ends. The covered CDR3 bases are TGCGCCAGCAGCCAAGAAGTCGCGGGACTTTCCACAGATACG. Amino acid sequence: CASSQEVAGLSTDT. The whole CDR3 region reads CASSQEVAGLSTDTQYF.

With respect to this clone: The sequenced fragment ends 3 residues before the CDR3 boundary, so the rest is inferred from the germline J gene. J is TRBJ2-7 and V is TRBV4-2; 11 nucleotides agree with TRBD2. The length of the CDR3 is 15 residues. V trimming: 1 base; J trimming: 3 bases; junction bases outside the gene matches: 2. Germline CDR1 and CDR2: LGHNA and YNFKEQ. The part of the CDR3 DNA that was read is TGTGCCAGCAGCCAAGGGACTAGCGGGTTCTACGAG. This codes for CASSQGTSGFYE. The entire CDR3 sequence reads CASSQGTSGFYEQYF.

Turning to this clone: The DNA ends 3 residues before the CDR3 does, and the rest of the CDR3 is filled in from the germline J gene. The gene calls are TRBV2 and TRBJ2-7, with D tentatively TRBD1 or TRBD2 (6 bases each). The CDR3 contains 16 residues. V dropped 6 bases and J dropped 1 base, with 19 bases sitting between them. From germline, CDR1 is SNHLY and CDR2 FYNNEI. The CDR3 region is CASRKWRAGDSYEQYF. CDR3 DNA, as far as it was read: TGTGCCAGCAGGAAATGGAGGGCAGGGGATTCCTACGAG. Based on the CDR3 plus reference TRBV2 and TRBJ2-7, the full variable domain is EPEVTQTPSHQVTQMGQEVILRCVPISNHLYFYWYRQILGQKVEFLVSFYNNEISEKSEIFDDQFSVERPDGSNFTLKIRSTKLEDSAMYFCASRKWRAGDSYEQYFGPGTRLTVT.

Notes on this clone: The read falls 3 residues short of the CDR3 end, and the missing part is taken from the germline J gene. This sequence joins TRBV30 and TRBJ2-4, with a possible D match to TRBD2 (5 bases). This CDR3 contains 14 residues. Germline values: CDR1 GTSNPN, CDR2 SVGIG (reference sequence). Partial CDR3 DNA: TGTGCCTGGGGCTCGGGATCCCCGGCGGGCGGT. Translating it yields CAWGSGSPAGG. The entire CDR3 protein reads CAWGSGSPAGGQYF.

As concerns this clone: The read halts 3 residues ahead of the CDR3 end, with the missing end drawn from the germline J gene. The chain carries TRBV20-1 and TRBJ2-7; 7 positions match TRBD2. With 6 bases clipped from V and 0 bases from J, the junction kept 11 bases outside the gene matches. The CDR3 covers 15 residues. Looked up from germline, CDR1 is DFQATT and CDR2 is SNEGSKA (reference sequence). Incomplete CDR3 DNA: TGCAGTGCAAAATCTAGCGGAAGGGGCTCCTACGAG. Encoded protein: CSAKSSGRGSYE. From start to end, the CDR3 is CSAKSSGRGSYEQYF.

CDR3 loop: CASSEDPRYQPQHF. The sequenced part of the CDR3 DNA is TGTGCCAGCAGTGAAGACCCCAGGTATCAGCCC. The chain carries TRBV2 and TRBJ1-5, with unresolved D. The observed sequence ends 3 residues before the CDR3 terminus, with the missing tail filled in from the germline J gene. The ends were cut back, 1 base at V and 5 bases at J, with 9 bases in the middle. The germline V gene encodes CDR1 SNHLY and CDR2 FYNNEI. CDR3 length equals 14 residues. The variable domain in full, with the rest retrieved from reference TRBV2 and TRBJ1-5, is EPEVTQTPSHQVTQMGQEVILRCVPISNHLYFYWYRQILGQKVEFLVSFYNNEISEKSEIFDDQFSVERPDGSNFTLKIRSTKLEDSAMYFCASSEDPRYQPQHFGDGTRLSIL.

A note on this clone: The read comes to an end 3 residues before the CDR3 does, leaving the germline J gene to fill in the end. The chain carries TRBV2 and TRBJ2-3, with 9 bases fitting TRBD1. Looked up from germline, CDR1 is SNHLY and CDR2 is FYNNEI. This CDR3 is built from 14 residues. With 7 bases clipped from V and 3 bases from J, the junction kept 5 bases outside the gene matches. The covered CDR3 bases are TGTGCCAGCAAACCTGGGACAGGGACAGATACG. Encoded protein: CASKPGTGTDT. The whole CDR3 protein reads CASKPGTGTDTQYF.